The rows below give T cell receptor beta chains drawn from one sample of a study of T-cell memory formation after mild COVID-19. TCRdb used MiXCR to reprocess the 5' RACE reads, holding one entry per CDR3 protein. The repertoire includes hundreds of thousands of distinct CDR3 sequences, 15% to 20% of them detected once, and roughly 7.7% sits in the top ten. The sample consisted of PBMCs or a T cell subset sorted from them (not recorded which). These receptors were collected from an adult woman who had mild COVID-19 (a few samples of this study predate the infection). Cell type and time point are not known. CDR3s leave out the opening cysteine and the closing phenylalanine or tryptophan. A D gene is named only where the DNA matches it firmly. Some rows mark clone size as missing; the rest say once, few, many or name a class of expanded clone.

v_gene,abundance,j_gene,d_gene,CDR3aa
TRBV21-1,few,TRBJ2-1,.,ASSKVRQVGLEQF
TRBV4-1,few,TRBJ2-1,.,ASSQPVGGYNEQF
TRBV5-1,.,TRBJ2-7,.,ASSLVGGYYEQY
TRBV7-2,few,TRBJ2-2,.,ASSLELSGGPNTGELF
TRBV5-1,few,TRBJ2-5,.,ASSTRGETQY
TRBV30,few,TRBJ2-3,.,AWKIPDTQY
TRBV12-3/TRBV12-4,few,TRBJ2-5,.,ASSSLERETQY
TRBV4-2,.,TRBJ1-5,.,ASSQDRGRGPQH
TRBV6-4,.,TRBJ2-3,TRBD1,ASSDSQGVTDTQY
TRBV9,.,TRBJ1-2,.,ASTSPPVNYGYT
TRBV27,.,TRBJ1-3,.,ASTTLGPGNTIY
TRBV10-3,few,TRBJ2-1,.,AISIEAGSYNEQF
TRBV30,few,TRBJ1-2,.,AGDFGHGYT
TRBV5-1,few,TRBJ2-5,.,ATRGSGSPVETQY
TRBV11-3,.,TRBJ2-3,TRBD2,ASSFGRESDTQY
TRBV11-2,few,TRBJ2-3,.,ASSLGPEEDTQY
TRBV27,.,TRBJ2-7,.,ASSFGPSQYEQY
TRBV7-2,many,TRBJ2-7,TRBD2,ASSRTSGLYEQY
TRBV3-1,.,TRBJ1-2,TRBD1,ASSRQGQGGT
TRBV7-3,few,TRBJ2-5,.,ASSLSVVETQY
TRBV4-1,.,TRBJ1-2,.,ASSQDSASGLDSGYT
TRBV3-1,.,TRBJ2-1,.,ASSPHRAHEQF
TRBV5-1,few,TRBJ2-7,.,ASSIDRPPSYEQY
TRBV19,few,TRBJ2-2,.,ASSIWAVTGELF
TRBV7-7,few,TRBJ1-1,TRBD1,ASSPRQKSRTGGNTEAF
TRBV4-3,few,TRBJ2-1,TRBD2,ASSQDRQAGGQYNEQF
TRBV2,.,TRBJ2-5,.,ASSDPGLETQY
TRBV14,.,TRBJ2-3,TRBD2,ASSQESGLAGGGTDTQY
TRBV4-1,few,TRBJ2-7,TRBD1,ASSQASGDSDEQY
TRBV5-8,few,TRBJ1-5,.,ASSSGLGAGSGQPQH
TRBV5-1,many,TRBJ2-5,.,ASSGQGWGETQY
TRBV3-1,few,TRBJ2-5,TRBD1,ASSQTRTGGEETQY
TRBV15,few,TRBJ2-3,.,ATSRGSTGLSTDTQY
TRBV7-8,few,TRBJ2-7,.,ASSLALALPYEQY
TRBV7-3,.,TRBJ2-2,TRBD2,ASSLAGAMTGELF
TRBV7-9,.,TRBJ2-7,.,ASSPPWGYEQY
TRBV7-6,few,TRBJ2-5,.,ASSNTGTQETQY
TRBV7-7,.,TRBJ2-1,TRBD2,ASSLGLAASDEQF
TRBV20-1,few,TRBJ1-4,.,SAFDEKLF
TRBV12-3/TRBV12-4,.,TRBJ2-7,.,ASSLHTLGPEQY
TRBV6-5,few,TRBJ1-6,.,ASRGTFRNSPLH
TRBV6-5,few,TRBJ1-1,TRBD1,ASRRGQTNTEAF
TRBV4-1,.,TRBJ2-3,.,ASSLTSYMKHTDTQY